This TCR beta chain appears in the sequencing data of a study of T cell responses to AZD1222 COVID-19 vaccine. Study conclusions and caveats: The sample set comprised mostly white British donors with more females, and clonal diversity was possibly underestimated. Following two doses of AZD1222, Spike-specific TCR breadth and depth rose. Vaccine-related CD4 TCRs covered spike, predominating at 160-218 and 743-854.

About this clone: Its antigen is not known.

This CDR3 is 14 amino acids long. Germline trimming cut 5 bases from V and 3 bases from J; bases unmatched to any gene: 7. The germline gives CDR1 GTSNPN, CDR2 SVGIG (reference sequence). Researchers grouped second doses given at about 4 or about 12 weeks into one pool. Measured with immunoSEQ multiplex PCR; TCRdb has only the in-frame clones, and not every one. The data hold under 30,000 clones, with 70% to 90% observed a single time. The TCR originated in an adult who received the AZD1222 COVID-19 vaccine. The V call is TRBV30, the J call TRBJ2-3, with 8 bases fitting TRBD1. The sample here was peripheral blood, taken 28 days after the second AZD1222 dose. The CDR3 region is CAWATGVGTDTQYF. The CDR3 DNA follows: TGTGCCTGGGCGACAGGGGTGGGGACAGATACGCAGTATTTT. The full variable domain, rest sourced from reference TRBV30 and TRBJ2-3, is SQTIHQWPATLVQPVGSPLSLECTVEGTSNPNLYWYRQAAGRGLQLLFYSVGIGQISSEVPQNLSASRPQDRQFILSSKKLLLSDSGFYLCAWATGVGTDTQYFGPGTRLTVL.